Listed below are T cell receptor beta chains from one sample, sequenced in a study of identical twins' blood T cells. TCRdb ran MiXCR on the 5' RACE reads and lists one entry per CDR3 protein. The sample shows hundreds of thousands of distinct CDR3 sequences, approximately 30% of them seen only once. The specimen was PBMCs. These receptors were obtained from a woman aged 18 to 55 in good health. Both conserved end residues are part of each CDR3.

v_gene	CDR3aa
TRBV27	CASREISKETQYF
TRBV29-1	CSVFHGSYEQYF
TRBV18	CASSPRELRKTDTQYF
TRBV11-2	CASQKRTSGSGSTDTQYF
TRBV20-1	CSASTTSGMGEQFF
TRBV5-4	CASSILDWNTEAFF
TRBV6-1	CASTQRRARGDTQYF
TRBV20-1	CSALRDSSGNTIYF
TRBV29-1	CSVVGGIAGGYTF
TRBV9	CASGGRNSPLHF
TRBV20-1	CSARAQPRTGGNEKLFF
TRBV7-3	CASSLGGSGGINTQYF
TRBV30	CAWRKGMGQPQHF
TRBV29-1	CSGLGTGGSYNEQFF
TRBV29-1	CSVLGQGHTEAFF
TRBV7-9	CAGSLGVTNEKLFF
TRBV30	CAYRGPSSYEQYF
TRBV7-2	CASTIPVNEQFF
TRBV14	CASSPTRWREIEQFF
TRBV9	CASATGLRNTGAFF
TRBV11-2	CASSAQTSGYGNEQFF
TRBV6-5	CASSYWKRGGYGYTF
TRBV20-1	CSARARLFNEQFF
TRBV20-1	CSASSIDLVTQYF
TRBV20-1	CSAGSSYNEQFF
TRBV19	CASTTGGTEAFF
TRBV7-2	CASSLVWGSDTQYF
TRBV20-1	CSARDWGTTSNERFF
TRBV29-1	CSVTRPPHEQFF
TRBV27	CASSPKGGQGSNGYTF
TRBV6-4	CASSDSPAGGADTQYF
TRBV29-1	CSSRGPSNTEAFF
TRBV10-3	CAISESTDRVYTEAFF
TRBV6-2/TRBV6-3	CASSYSSGIGEQFF
TRBV6-6	CASSYSGGSNTGELFF
TRBV29-1	CSVELSGQRNTEAFF
TRBV7-9	CASSSIGLAGELFF
TRBV6-5	CASSYGGPYSNQPQHF
TRBV4-3	CASSQFSAEPEQFF
TRBV10-2	CASSEFNGYSGNTIYF
TRBV18	CASSPVGTAGNTIYF
TRBV12-3/TRBV12-4	CASSWSRQETQYF
TRBV20-1	CSARVLKGGNTEAFF
TRBV2	CASNGQSYAEAFF
TRBV11-2	CASSLEGTLGYEQYF
TRBV7-9	CASSLAFLLAKNIQYF
TRBV20-1	CSAKKVLSGNTIYF